These 23 T cell receptor beta chains originate from one sample sequenced in a study of response to subunit inactivated influenza vaccine. TCRdb redid the calling of the RT-PCR reads with MiXCR, one entry per CDR3 protein. Of approximately 700,000 distinct CDR3 sequences in the sample, roughly 14% were seen once. The specimen comprised PBMCs from blood, sampled approximately 13 days after vaccination. The receptor source for this set is a man aged 45-65 years who received an inactivated influenza vaccine.

The V call is TRBV7-9, the J call TRBJ1-1; no clear D gene. The CDR3 has 14 amino acids. Trimming cost V 1 base and J 6 bases, with 12 bases left between them. Germline V CDR1 and CDR2: SEHNR, FQNEAQ (reference sequence). The CDR3 nucleotides read TGTGCCAGCAGCTTAGTAGAGCTGAGGGCTGAAGCTTTCTTT. As protein: CASSLVELRAEAFF.

This clonotype was detected a few times. The chain recombines TRBV2 with TRBJ2-2; D call uncertain. The germline V gene has CDR1 SNHLY and CDR2 FYNNEI. V lost 6 bases, J lost 3 bases, and 5 bases lay in between. This CDR3 is 12 amino acids long. The CDR3 protein is CASRDHTGELFF. The DNA for the CDR3 is TGTGCCAGCAGGGACCACACCGGGGAGCTGTTTTTT.

The CDR3 bases are TGTGCCAGCAGCCCAAGGGACAGGGAAGCTCTGGGGTGGAACGTCCTGACTTTC. Encoded protein: CASSPRDREALGWNVLTF. The chain uses TRBV11-2 and TRBJ2-6; 9 nucleotides line up with TRBD1. The CDR3 contains 18 residues. In germline, CDR1 is SGHAT, CDR2 FQNNGV. J was trimmed by 10 bases and V by 5 bases; bases with no gene match: 18.

The sample holds one count of this clonotype. The rearrangement uses TRBV20-1 and TRBJ2-7; D not resolved. Trimming took 1 base from V and 4 from J, leaving 8 bases between them. Germline V gene lookup returns CDR1 DFQATT and CDR2 SNEGSKA (reference sequence). CDR3 size: 12 residues. Here the CDR3 reads CSARVAEYEQYF. CDR3 DNA sequence: TGCAGTGCTAGAGTTGCAGAATACGAGCAGTACTTC.

The table lists this clonotype with a few counts. The V and J genes are TRBV20-1 and TRBJ1-2, with D hard to call. Germline V gene data show CDR1 as DFQATT and CDR2 as SNEGSKA (reference sequence). The CDR3 is made up of 13 amino acids. V lost 0 bases to trimming and J lost 3 bases, with 8 bases between them. The CDR3 DNA is TGCAGTGCTAGAGATATATCCGACTATGGCTACACCTTC. As protein: CSARDISDYGYTF.

On this clonotype: A much more abundant neighbour one base away suggests this may be a read error. The rearrangement links TRBV12-3 or TRBV12-4 to TRBJ2-1; 11 bases match TRBD2. The CDR3 loop spans 15 amino acids. The CDR3 nucleotides are TGTGCCAGCAGAAGACTAGCGGGGCAGTACAATGAGCAGCTCTTC. This translates into CASRRLAGQYNEQLF.

A few counts support this clonotype. CDR3 region: CASSMTGLATTDTQYF. The CDR3, as DNA: TGTGCCAGCAGCATGACGGGACTAGCGACCACAGATACGCAGTATTTT. The rearrangement joins TRBV7-2 to TRBJ2-3; 10 bases fit TRBD2. The CDR3 spans 16 residues. Per the germline V gene, CDR1 is SGHTA and CDR2 is FQGNSA. V lost 5 bases and J lost 2; bases outside the gene matches: 7.

The chain uses TRBV12-3 or TRBV12-4 and TRBJ2-7; D remains unclear. The length of the CDR3 is 15 residues. V dropped 1 base and J dropped 3 bases, with 13 bases sitting between them. The CDR3 region has the DNA TGTGCCAGCAGTTTAGGCTCTATAGAATACTACGAGCAGTACTTC. The encoded protein is CASSLGSIEYYEQYF.

This chain links TRBV7-9 with TRBJ2-1, with 11 bases lining up with TRBD2. In germline, CDR1 is SEHNR, CDR2 FQNEAQ (reference sequence). This CDR3 has 16 amino acids. Trimming cost V 4 bases and J 5 bases; bases outside gene matches: 7. DNA of the CDR3: TGTGCCAGCAGCTACTTTAGCGGGAGGGTTGACAATGAGCAGTTCTTC. This translates into CASSYFSGRVDNEQFF.

This clonotype occurred many times. The chain recombines TRBV7-9 with TRBJ2-7; 7 bases line up with TRBD1. Per germline, CDR1 SEHNR and CDR2 FQNEAQ (reference sequence). The ends lost 5 bases at V and 2 bases at J; junction bases unmatched: 6. The CDR3 length is 14 residues. The CDR3 loop reads CASSLEGTAYEQYF. DNA for the CDR3: TGTGCCAGCAGCCTAGAAGGGACAGCCTACGAGCAGTACTTC.

This clonotype showed up just a few times. The chain recombines TRBV6-5 with TRBJ2-3; TRBD1 might be the D (6 bases). Deletions cut 0 bases from V and 7 bases from J, with 14 bases between. Germline V gives CDR1 MNHEY, CDR2 SVGAGI. The CDR3 is 15 amino acids. The CDR3 region is CASSYSLTGHYTQYF. DNA of the CDR3: TGTGCCAGCAGTTACTCTTTGACAGGCCACTATACGCAGTATTTT.

This clonotype showed up just a few times. The chain links TRBV5-1 to TRBJ2-1, with D possibly TRBD2 on 5 matching bases. V shed 4 bases and J shed 3 bases, with 11 bases lying between them. CDR3 length: 14 residues. Germline V gene sequence: CDR1 SGHRS, CDR2 YFSETQ. Here the CDR3 DNA reads TGCGCCAGCAGCGTCGAGGGAATCTACAATGAGCAGTTCTTC. Encoded protein: CASSVEGIYNEQFF.

The chain couples TRBV4-2 to TRBJ1-2; D not resolved. This CDR3 comprises 13 residues. The V end lost 1 base, the J end lost 1 base, and 4 bases lay between the germline ends. Germline-derived CDR1 and CDR2 are LGHNA and YNFKEQ. The chain's CDR3 is CASSQGVNYGYTF. CDR3 nucleotide sequence: TGTGCCAGCAGCCAAGGAGTTAACTATGGCTACACCTTC.

This clonotype was seen more than once but under ten times. J is TRBJ2-7 and V is TRBV6-7; D ambiguous. TRBV6-7 is marked as an open reading frame, function uncertain. The CDR3 has 15 residues. The V and J ends lost 4 bases and 7 bases respectively, with 20 bases between them. CDR3 amino acids: CASSFMDPPIWEQYF. The CDR3, as DNA: TGTGCCAGCAGTTTTATGGACCCTCCAATTTGGGAGCAGTACTTC.

This clonotype showed up many times. The genes are TRBV15 and TRBJ2-7, with 7 positions matching TRBD1. Germline V gives CDR1 LNHNV, CDR2 YYDKDF (reference sequence). J lost 0 bases, V lost 3 bases, and 2 bases had no gene match. The CDR3 consists of 14 residues. As DNA, the CDR3 is TGTGCCACCAGCAGGACAGGGTACTCCTACGAGCAGTACTTC. Translating it yields CATSRTGYSYEQYF.

This clonotype was seen a handful of times. The chain links TRBV6-2 or TRBV6-3 to TRBJ2-7; 9 positions match TRBD1. CDR3 length: 15 residues. Unmatched junction bases numbered 7, after V lost 5 bases and J lost 2 bases. Germline assignment: CDR1 MNHEY and CDR2 SVGEGT. CDR3: CASSKQGANPYEQYF. DNA of the CDR3: TGTGCCAGCAGTAAACAGGGGGCCAACCCCTACGAGCAGTACTTC.

This clonotype was counted a few times. The V call is TRBV7-9, the J call TRBJ2-3, with D unresolved. The CDR3 runs to 15 residues. Germline V CDR1 and CDR2: SEHNR, FQNEAQ (reference sequence). Trimming shortened V by 1 base and J by 2 bases, and 10 bases separated the two germline ends. CDR3 residues: CASSLDTVNTDTQYF. CDR3 sequence (DNA): TGTGCCAGCAGCTTAGATACAGTCAACACAGATACGCAGTATTTT.

This clonotype was counted ten times or more. This sequence joins TRBV6-2 or TRBV6-3 and TRBJ2-1; 7 bases are a match to TRBD1. This CDR3 has 12 amino acids. Germline CDR1 and CDR2: MNHEY and SVGEGT. V lost 10 bases, J lost 6 bases, and 6 bases stayed unmatched. This chain's CDR3 is CAIGQVPNEQFF. The CDR3 region has the DNA TGTGCCATCGGACAGGTCCCCAATGAGCAGTTCTTC.

This clonotype was counted many times. The gene calls are TRBV7-9 and TRBJ2-5, with 7 bases identical to TRBD1. Germline CDR1 SEHNR, CDR2 FQNEAQ (reference sequence). V was pared by 4 bases and J by 4 bases, with 6 bases of the junction left unmatched. The CDR3 contains 14 residues. The CDR3 loop reads CASSSDRAGETQYF. The DNA of the CDR3 is TGTGCCAGCAGCTCCGACAGGGCTGGAGAGACCCAGTACTTC.

This clonotype was seen a few times. This chain connects TRBV6-2 or TRBV6-3 to TRBJ2-7; D is possibly TRBD1 or TRBD2 (6 bases each). Germline V lookup: CDR1 MNHEY, CDR2 SVGEGT. The CDR3 length is 13 residues. Trimming cost V 6 bases and J 3 bases, with 12 bases left between them. The CDR3 loop reads CASSRGLNYEQYF. DNA for the CDR3: TGTGCCAGCAGCCGGGGGCTTAACTACGAGCAGTACTTC.

V is TRBV14 and J is TRBJ2-2; perhaps TRBD2 as D (5 bases). There are 14 residues in the CDR3. Germline V gene data show CDR1 as SGHDN and CDR2 as FVKESK. V was pared by 4 bases and J by 5 bases, with 11 bases between. The CDR3 spells CASSPTTGTGELFF. CDR3 sequence (DNA): TGTGCCAGCAGCCCGACTACGGGAACCGGGGAGCTGTTTTTT.

V usage is TRBV30 and J usage is TRBJ2-5, with 9 bases fitting TRBD2. Germline V CDR1 and CDR2: GTSNPN, SVGIG (reference sequence). V shed 0 bases and J 3 bases; nucleotides not matched to a gene: 2. CDR3 length equals 14 residues. CDR3 residues: CAWSVIAGEETQYF. The CDR3 coding sequence is TGTGCCTGGAGTGTAATAGCGGGGGAAGAGACCCAGTACTTC.

This clonotype has only a few counts. This chain uses TRBV2 with TRBJ1-1; D unresolved. CDR1 is SNHLY, CDR2 FYNNEI, per germline. The CDR3 spans 12 residues. Deletions cut 7 bases from V and 1 base from J, with 7 bases between. CDR3 sequence (DNA): TGTGCCAGCACGTCGGGGAACACTGAAGCTTTCTTT. Protein sequence: CASTSGNTEAFF.